This TCR beta chain emerged from a study of beta chain features in type 1 diabetes. Study-level information: Patients and healthy donors were similar in age, gender and cell yields. In all, some 110 million sorted cells from all samples were analyzed.

The study, taken as a whole, reports: The naive, central memory and Treg TCRB repertoires showed an apparent similarity that was greater among patients than among healthy donors. When Type 1 diabetes patients were examined, their TCRB CDR3s proved moderately but significantly shorter in all four CD4+ subsets.

The entirety of the isolated RNA underwent reverse transcription, so expressed TCRB transcripts were sequenced. Generated by immunoSEQ multiplex PCR, the TCRdb table keeps only in-frame clones and is missing some. The profile shows around 120,000 clones, 17% of them singletons. This clone was observed a handful of times. Its specificity is not known. V lost 1 base to trimming and J lost 6 bases; unmatched junction nucleotides: 7. The CDR3 runs to 14 residues. The germline V gene has CDR1 GTSNPN and CDR2 SVGIG (reference sequence). The sequence was collected from a man aged 18 to 29 with type 1 diabetes. The V gene is TRBV30, the J gene TRBJ2-7, with 9 positions matching TRBD2. Specimen: central memory CD4+ T cells from blood. The CDR3 loop is CAWSGAGGPVEQYF. As DNA, the CDR3 is TGTGCCTGGAGTGGGGCGGGAGGGCCGGTCGAGCAGTACTTC.